The sequence of this T cell receptor beta chain was determined in a study of identifying expanded T cells in peripheral blood. Collection occurred without any documented infections or immune events in donors. Assay used: immunoSEQ multiplex PCR; TCRdb lists only in-frame clones, some missing. The sample carries approximately 100,000 clones, 70% to 90% recorded once. Trimming removed 3 bases at V and 1 base at J, with 10 bases between. CDR3 size: 15 residues. Germline V CDR1 and CDR2: LNHNV, YYDKDF (reference sequence). Sequencing was done on a sample of blood. The chain is built from TRBV15 and TRBJ1-5, with D possibly being TRBD1 (5 bases). The clonotype was recovered from a person aged 18-70 years in good health. The CDR3 protein is CATSSDSRSNQPQHF. The CDR3 DNA sequence: TGTGCCACCAGCAGTGACAGCCGAAGCAATCAGCCCCAGCATTTT.